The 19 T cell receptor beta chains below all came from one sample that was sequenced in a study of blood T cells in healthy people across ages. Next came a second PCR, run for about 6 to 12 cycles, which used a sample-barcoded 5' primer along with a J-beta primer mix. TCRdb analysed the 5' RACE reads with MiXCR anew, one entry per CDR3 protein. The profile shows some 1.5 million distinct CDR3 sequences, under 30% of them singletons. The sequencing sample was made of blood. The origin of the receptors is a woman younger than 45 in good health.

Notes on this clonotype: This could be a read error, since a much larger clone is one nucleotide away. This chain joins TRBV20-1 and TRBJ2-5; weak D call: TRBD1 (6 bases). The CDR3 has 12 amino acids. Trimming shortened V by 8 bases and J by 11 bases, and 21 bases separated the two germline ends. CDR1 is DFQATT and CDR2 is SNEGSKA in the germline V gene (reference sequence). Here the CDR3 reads CSSTGMYNEQYF. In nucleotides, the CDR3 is TGCAGTTCCACAGGGATGTACAATGAGCAGTACTTC.

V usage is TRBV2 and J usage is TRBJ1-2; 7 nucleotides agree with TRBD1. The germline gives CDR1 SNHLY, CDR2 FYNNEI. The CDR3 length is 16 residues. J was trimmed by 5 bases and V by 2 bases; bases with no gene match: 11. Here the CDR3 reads CASSELMSGRGYGYTF. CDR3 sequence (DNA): TGTGCCAGCAGTGAATTAATGAGCGGCAGGGGGTATGGCTACACCTTC.

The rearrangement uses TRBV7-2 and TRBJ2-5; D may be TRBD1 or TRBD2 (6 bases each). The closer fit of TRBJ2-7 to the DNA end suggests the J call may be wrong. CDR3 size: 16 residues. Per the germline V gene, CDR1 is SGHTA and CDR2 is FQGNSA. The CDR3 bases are TGTGCCAGCAGCTTAGCGGGGGGCAAGGGGTGGAACGAGCAGTACTTC. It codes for CASSLAGGKGWNEQYF.

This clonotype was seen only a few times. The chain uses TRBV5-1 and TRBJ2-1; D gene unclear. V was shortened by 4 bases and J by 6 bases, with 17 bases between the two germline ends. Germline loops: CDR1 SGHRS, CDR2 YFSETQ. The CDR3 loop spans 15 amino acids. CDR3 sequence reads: CASSRLIGNGNEQFF. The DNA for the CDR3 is TGCGCCAGCAGCCGCCTTATTGGTAACGGCAATGAGCAGTTCTTC.

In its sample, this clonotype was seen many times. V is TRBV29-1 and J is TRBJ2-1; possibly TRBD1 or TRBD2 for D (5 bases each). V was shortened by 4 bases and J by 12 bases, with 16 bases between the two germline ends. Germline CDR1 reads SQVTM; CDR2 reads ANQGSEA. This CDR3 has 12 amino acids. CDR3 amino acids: CSVGRGQGLQFF. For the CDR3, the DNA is TGCAGCGTTGGTCGGGGTCAGGGATTGCAGTTCTTC.

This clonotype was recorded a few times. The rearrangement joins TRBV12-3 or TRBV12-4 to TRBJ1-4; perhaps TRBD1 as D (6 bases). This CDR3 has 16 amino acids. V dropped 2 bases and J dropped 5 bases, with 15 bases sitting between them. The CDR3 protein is CASSLIPGVGNEKLFF. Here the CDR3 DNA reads TGTGCCAGCAGTTTAATCCCAGGGGTAGGGAATGAAAAACTGTTTTTT.

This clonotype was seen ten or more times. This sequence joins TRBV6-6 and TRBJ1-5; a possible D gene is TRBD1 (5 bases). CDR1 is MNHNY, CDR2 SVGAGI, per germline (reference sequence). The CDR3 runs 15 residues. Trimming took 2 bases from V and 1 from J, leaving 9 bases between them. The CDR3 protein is CASSYRQGSNQPQHF. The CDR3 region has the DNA TGTGCCAGCAGTTACAGGCAGGGAAGCAATCAGCCCCAGCATTTT.

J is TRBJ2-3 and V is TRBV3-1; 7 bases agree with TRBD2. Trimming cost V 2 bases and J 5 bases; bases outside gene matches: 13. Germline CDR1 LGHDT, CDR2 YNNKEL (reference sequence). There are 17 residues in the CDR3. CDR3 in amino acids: CASSQYGGGKMGDTQYF. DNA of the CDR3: TGTGCCAGCAGCCAATACGGCGGGGGAAAGATGGGAGATACGCAGTATTTT.

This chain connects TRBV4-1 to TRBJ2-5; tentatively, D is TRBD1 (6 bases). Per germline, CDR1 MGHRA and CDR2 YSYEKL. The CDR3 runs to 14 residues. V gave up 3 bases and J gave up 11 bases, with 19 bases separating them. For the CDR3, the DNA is TGCGCCAGCAGCCAGAGGGACACATCCCATGAGCAGTACTTC. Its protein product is CASSQRDTSHEQYF.

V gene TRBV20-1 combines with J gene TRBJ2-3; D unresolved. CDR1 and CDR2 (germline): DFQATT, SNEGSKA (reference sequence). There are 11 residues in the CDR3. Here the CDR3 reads CSVPLVDTQYF. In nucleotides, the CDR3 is TGCAGCGTCCCTTTAGTAGATACGCAGTATTTT.

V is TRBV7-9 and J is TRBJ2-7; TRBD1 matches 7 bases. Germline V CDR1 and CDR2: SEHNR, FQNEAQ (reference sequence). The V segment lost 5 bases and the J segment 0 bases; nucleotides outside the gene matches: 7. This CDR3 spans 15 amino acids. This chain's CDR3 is CASSQTGVSSYEQYF. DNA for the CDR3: TGTGCCAGCAGCCAAACAGGGGTGAGCTCCTACGAGCAGTACTTC.

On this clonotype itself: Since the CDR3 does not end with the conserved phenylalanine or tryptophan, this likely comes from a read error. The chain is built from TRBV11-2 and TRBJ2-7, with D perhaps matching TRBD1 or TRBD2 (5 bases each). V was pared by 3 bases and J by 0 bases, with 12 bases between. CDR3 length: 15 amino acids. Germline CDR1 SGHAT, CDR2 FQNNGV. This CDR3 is CASSFGTQFSYEQYL. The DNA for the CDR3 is TGTGCCAGCAGCTTTGGGACCCAGTTCTCCTACGAGCAGTACCTC.

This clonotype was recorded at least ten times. The DNA of the CDR3 is TGCGCCAGCAGACCACAGGACAGGGGGCTCTACGAGCAGTACTTC. Its translation is CASRPQDRGLYEQYF. The rearrangement joins TRBV5-1 to TRBJ2-7; TRBD1 matches 11 bases. The CDR3 is 15 residues long. Trimming removed 5 bases from V and 3 bases from J; junction bases left unmatched: 7. Germline V gene sequence: CDR1 SGHRS, CDR2 YFSETQ.

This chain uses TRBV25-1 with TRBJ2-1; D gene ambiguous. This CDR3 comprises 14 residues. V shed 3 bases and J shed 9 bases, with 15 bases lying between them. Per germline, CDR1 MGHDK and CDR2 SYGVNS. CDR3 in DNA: TGTGCCAGCAGTGAGGACGGATTTTACCTTGAGCAGTTCTTC. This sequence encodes CASSEDGFYLEQFF.

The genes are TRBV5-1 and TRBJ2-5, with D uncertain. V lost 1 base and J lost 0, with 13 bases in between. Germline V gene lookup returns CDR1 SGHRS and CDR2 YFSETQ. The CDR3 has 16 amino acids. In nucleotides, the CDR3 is TGCGCCAGCAGCTTGAGTAGCCCTCAGTACCAAGAGACCCAGTACTTC. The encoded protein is CASSLSSPQYQETQYF. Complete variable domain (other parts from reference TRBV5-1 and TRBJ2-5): KAGVTQTPRYLIKTRGQQVTLSCSPISGHRSVSWYQQTPGQGLQFLFEYFSETQRNKGNFPGRFSGRQFSNSRSEMNVSTLELGDSALYLCASSLSSPQYQETQYFGPGTRLLVL.

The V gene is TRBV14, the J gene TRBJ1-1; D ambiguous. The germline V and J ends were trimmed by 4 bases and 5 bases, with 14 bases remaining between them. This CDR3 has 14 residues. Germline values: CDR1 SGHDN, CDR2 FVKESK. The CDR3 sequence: CASSPVQPGTEAFF. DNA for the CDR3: TGTGCCAGCAGCCCCGTCCAACCTGGGACTGAAGCTTTCTTT.

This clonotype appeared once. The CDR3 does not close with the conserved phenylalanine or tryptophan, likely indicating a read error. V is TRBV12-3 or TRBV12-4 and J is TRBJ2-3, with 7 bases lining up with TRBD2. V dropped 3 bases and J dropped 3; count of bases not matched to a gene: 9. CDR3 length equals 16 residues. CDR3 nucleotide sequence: TGTGCCAGCAGTTTGGTAGCGGGCCTGAGAACAGATACGCAGTATTCT. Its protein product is CASSLVAGLRTDTQYS.

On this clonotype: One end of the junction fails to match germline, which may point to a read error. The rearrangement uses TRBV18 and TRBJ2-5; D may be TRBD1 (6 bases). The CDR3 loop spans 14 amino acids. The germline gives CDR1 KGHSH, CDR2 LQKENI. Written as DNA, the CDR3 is TGTACCAGTTCACCACCGATCGACAGGGAGACCCAGTACTTC. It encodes CTSSPPIDRETQYF. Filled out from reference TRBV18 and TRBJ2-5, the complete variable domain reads NAGVMQNPRHLVRRRGQEARLRCSPMKGHSHVYWYRQLPEEGLKFMVYLQKENIIDESGMPKERFSAEFPKEGPSILRIQQVVRGDSAAYFCTSSPPIDRETQYFGPGTRLLVL.

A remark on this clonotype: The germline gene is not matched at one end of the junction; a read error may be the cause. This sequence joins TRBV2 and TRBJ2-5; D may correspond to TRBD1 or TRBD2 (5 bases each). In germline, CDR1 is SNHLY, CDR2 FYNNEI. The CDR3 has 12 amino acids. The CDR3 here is CASAGGTETLYF. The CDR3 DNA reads TGTGCCAGCGCTGGGGGAACGGAGACCCTGTACTTC.